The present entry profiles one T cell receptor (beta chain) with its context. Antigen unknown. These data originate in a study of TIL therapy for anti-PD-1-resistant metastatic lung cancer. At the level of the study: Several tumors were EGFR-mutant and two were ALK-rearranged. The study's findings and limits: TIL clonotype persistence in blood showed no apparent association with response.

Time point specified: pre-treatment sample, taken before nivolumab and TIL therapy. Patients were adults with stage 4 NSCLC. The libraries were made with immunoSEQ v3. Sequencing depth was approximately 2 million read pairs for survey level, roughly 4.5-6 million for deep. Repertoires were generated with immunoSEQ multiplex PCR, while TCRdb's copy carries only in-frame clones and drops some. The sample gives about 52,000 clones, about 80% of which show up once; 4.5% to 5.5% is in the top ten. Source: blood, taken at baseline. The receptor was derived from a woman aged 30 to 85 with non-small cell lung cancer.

CDR3: CASSFPAGSYEQYF. The CDR3 region has the DNA TGTGCCAGCAGCTTTCCAGCGGGCTCCTACGAGCAGTACTTC. The chain links TRBV11-2 to TRBJ2-7, with D possibly TRBD2 on 6 matching bases. This CDR3 spans 14 amino acids. V lost 3 bases to trimming and J lost 0 bases, with 9 bases between them. Germline CDR1 is SGHAT and CDR2 is FQNNGV. The full variable domain, its missing parts supplied by reference TRBV11-2 and TRBJ2-7, is EAGVAQSPRYKIIEKRQSVAFWCNPISGHATLYWYQQILGQGPKLLIQFQNNGVVDDSQLPKDRFSAERLKGVDSTLKIQPAKLEDSAVYLCASSFPAGSYEQYFGPGTRLTVT.